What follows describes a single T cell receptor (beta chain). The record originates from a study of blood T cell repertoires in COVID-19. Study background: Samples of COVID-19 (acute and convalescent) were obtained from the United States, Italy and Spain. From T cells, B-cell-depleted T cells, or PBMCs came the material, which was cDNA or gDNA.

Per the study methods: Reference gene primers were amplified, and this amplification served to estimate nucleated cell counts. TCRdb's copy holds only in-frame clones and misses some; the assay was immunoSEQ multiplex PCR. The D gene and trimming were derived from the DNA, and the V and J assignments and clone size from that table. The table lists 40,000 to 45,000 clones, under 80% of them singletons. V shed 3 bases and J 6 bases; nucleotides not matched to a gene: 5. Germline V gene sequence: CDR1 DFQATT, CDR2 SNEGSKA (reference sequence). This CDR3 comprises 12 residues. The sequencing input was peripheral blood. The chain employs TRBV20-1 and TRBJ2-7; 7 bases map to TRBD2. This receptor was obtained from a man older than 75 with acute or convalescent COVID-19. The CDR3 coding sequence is TGCAGTGCTAGTGGGAGGGCGTTCGAGCAGTACTTC. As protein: CSASGRAFEQYF.